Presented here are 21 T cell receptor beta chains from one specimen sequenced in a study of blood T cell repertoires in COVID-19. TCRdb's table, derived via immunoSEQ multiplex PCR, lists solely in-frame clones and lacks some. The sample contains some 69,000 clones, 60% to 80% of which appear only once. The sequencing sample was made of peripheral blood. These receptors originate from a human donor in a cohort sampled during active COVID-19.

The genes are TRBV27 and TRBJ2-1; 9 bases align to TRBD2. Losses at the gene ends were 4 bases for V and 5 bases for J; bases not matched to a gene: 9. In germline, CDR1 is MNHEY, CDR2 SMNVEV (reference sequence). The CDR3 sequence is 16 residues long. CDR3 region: CASSYQLAGYDNEQFF. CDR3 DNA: TGTGCCAGCAGTTACCAACTAGCGGGTTATGACAATGAGCAGTTCTTC.

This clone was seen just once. The CDR3 nucleotides are TGTGCCAGCAGGGGGGGCACTAGCGCAGAGCAGTTCTTC. Translated, it gives CASRGGTSAEQFF. The genes are TRBV7-2 and TRBJ2-1; D may be TRBD2 (7 bases). V was shortened by 6 bases and J by 10 bases, with 16 bases between the two germline ends. This CDR3 spans 13 amino acids. Germline V gene lookup returns CDR1 SGHTA and CDR2 FQGNSA.

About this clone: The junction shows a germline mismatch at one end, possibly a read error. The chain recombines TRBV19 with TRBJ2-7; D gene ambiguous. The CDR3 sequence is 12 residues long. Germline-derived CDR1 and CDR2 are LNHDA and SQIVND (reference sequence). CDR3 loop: CASSTVPYEQYF. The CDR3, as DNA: TGTGCCAGCAGTACTGTCCCCTACGAGCAGTACTTC.

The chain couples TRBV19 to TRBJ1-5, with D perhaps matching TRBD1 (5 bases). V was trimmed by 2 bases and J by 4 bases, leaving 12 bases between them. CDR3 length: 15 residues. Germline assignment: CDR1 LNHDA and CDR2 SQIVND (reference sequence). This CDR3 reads CASSIRQGNNQPQHF. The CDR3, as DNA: TGTGCCAGTAGTATACGGCAGGGTAATAATCAGCCCCAGCATTTT.

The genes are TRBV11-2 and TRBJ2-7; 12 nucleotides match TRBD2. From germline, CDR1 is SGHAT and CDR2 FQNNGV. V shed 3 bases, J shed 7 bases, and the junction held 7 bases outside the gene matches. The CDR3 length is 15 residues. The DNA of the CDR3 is TGTGCCAGCAGCTTGGGGACTAGCGGGTGGTTGGAGCAGTACTTC. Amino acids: CASSLGTSGWLEQYF.

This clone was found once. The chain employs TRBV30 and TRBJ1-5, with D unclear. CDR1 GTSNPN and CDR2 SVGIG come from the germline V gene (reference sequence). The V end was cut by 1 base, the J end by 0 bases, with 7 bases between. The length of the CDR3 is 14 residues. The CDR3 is CAWSDNLSNQPQHF. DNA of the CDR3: TGTGCCTGGAGTGACAACCTTAGCAATCAGCCCCAGCATTTT.

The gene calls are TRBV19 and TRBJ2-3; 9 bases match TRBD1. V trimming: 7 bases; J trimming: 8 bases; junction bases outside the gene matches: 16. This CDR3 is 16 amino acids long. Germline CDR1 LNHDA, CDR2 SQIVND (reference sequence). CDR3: CASKVTGGSTFGTQYF. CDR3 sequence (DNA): TGTGCCAGTAAAGTTACAGGGGGCTCGACTTTCGGTACGCAGTATTTT.

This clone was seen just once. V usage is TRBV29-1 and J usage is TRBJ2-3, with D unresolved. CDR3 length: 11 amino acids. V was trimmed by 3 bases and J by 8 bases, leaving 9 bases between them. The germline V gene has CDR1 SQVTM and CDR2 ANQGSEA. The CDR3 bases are TGCAGCGTTGACCTGACACCTACGCAGTATTTT. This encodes CSVDLTPTQYF.

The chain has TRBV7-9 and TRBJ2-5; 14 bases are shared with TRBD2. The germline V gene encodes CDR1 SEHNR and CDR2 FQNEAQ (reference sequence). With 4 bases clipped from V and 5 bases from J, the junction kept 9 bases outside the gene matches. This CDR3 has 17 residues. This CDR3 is CASSSRLAGGLGETQYF. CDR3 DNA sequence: TGTGCCAGCAGCTCAAGACTAGCGGGAGGGCTCGGTGAGACCCAGTACTTC.

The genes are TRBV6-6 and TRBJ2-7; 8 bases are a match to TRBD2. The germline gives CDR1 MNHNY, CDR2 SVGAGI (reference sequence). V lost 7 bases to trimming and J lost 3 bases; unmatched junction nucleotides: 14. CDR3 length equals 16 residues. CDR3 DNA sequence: TGTGCCAGCACCCCGGCGGAGGCTAGCGGGTTCTACGAGCAGTACTTC. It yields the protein CASTPAEASGFYEQYF.

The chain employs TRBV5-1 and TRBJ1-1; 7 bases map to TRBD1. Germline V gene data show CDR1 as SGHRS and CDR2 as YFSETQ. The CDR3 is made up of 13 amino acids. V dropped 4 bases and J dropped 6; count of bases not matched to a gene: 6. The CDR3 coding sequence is TGCGCCAGCAGCGCGACAGGGAATGCTGAAGCTTTCTTT. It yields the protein CASSATGNAEAFF. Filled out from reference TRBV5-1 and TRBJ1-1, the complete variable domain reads KAGVTQTPRYLIKTRGQQVTLSCSPISGHRSVSWYQQTPGQGLQFLFEYFSETQRNKGNFPGRFSGRQFSNSRSEMNVSTLELGDSALYLCASSATGNAEAFFGQGTRLTVV.

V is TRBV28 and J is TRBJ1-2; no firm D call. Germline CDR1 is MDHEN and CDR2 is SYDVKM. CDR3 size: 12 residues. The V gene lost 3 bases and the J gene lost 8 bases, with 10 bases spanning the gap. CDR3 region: CASSLKTRGYTF. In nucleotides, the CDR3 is TGTGCCAGCAGTTTGAAGACAAGGGGCTACACCTTC.

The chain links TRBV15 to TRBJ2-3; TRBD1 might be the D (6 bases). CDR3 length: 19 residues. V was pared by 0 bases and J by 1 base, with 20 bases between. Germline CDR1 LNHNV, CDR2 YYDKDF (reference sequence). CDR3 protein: CATSRDTLQVGARTDTQYF. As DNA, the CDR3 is TGTGCCACCAGCAGAGATACCCTCCAGGTGGGGGCCCGCACAGATACGCAGTATTTT.

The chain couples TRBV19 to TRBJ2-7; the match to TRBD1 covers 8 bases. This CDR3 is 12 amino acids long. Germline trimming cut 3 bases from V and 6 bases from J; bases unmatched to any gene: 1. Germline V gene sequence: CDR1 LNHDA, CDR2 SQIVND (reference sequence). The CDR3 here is CASSMGTGEQYF. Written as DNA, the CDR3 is TGTGCCAGTAGTATGGGGACAGGCGAGCAGTACTTC.

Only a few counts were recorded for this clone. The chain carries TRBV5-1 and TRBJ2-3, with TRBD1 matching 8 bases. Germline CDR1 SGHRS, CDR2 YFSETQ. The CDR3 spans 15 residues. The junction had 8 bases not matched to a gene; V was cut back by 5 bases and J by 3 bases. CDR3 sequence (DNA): TGCGCCAGCAGTCGGGATACAGGGGGAACAGATACGCAGTATTTT. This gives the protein CASSRDTGGTDTQYF.

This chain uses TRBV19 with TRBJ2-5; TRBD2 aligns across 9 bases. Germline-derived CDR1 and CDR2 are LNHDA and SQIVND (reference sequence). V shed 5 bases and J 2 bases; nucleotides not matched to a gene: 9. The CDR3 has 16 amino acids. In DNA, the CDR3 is TGTGCCAGTAGTTCTATAGCGGGGGCCCTACAAGAGACCCAGTACTTC. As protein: CASSSIAGALQETQYF.

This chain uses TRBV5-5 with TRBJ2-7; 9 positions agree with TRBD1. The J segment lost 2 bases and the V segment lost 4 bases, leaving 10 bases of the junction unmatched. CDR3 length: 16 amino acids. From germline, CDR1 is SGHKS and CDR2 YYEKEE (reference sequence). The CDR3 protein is CASSPGPGTGTYEQYF. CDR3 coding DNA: TGTGCCAGCAGCCCCGGGCCCGGGACAGGGACCTACGAGCAGTACTTC.

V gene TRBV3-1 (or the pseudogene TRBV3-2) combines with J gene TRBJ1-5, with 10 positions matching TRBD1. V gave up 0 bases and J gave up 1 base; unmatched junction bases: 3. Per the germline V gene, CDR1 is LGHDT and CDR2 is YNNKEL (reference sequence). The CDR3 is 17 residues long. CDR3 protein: CASSQDRQGASNQPQHF. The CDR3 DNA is TGTGCCAGCAGCCAAGATCGACAGGGGGCAAGCAATCAGCCCCAGCATTTT.

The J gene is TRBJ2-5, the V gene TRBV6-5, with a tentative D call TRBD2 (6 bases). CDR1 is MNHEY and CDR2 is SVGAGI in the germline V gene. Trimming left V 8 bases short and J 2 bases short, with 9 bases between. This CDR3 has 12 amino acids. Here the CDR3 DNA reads TGTGCCAGCCGCCGGGGGCAAGAGACCCAGTACTTC. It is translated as CASRRGQETQYF.

The CDR3 is CASSPDIYGYTF. Here the CDR3 DNA reads TGTGCCAGCAGCCCAGACATCTATGGCTACACCTTC. V gene TRBV6-6 combines with J gene TRBJ1-2; D remains ambiguous. The CDR3 has 12 residues. With 6 bases removed from V and 4 bases from J, the gap between germline ends came to 9 bases. The germline gives CDR1 MNHNY, CDR2 SVGAGI (reference sequence).

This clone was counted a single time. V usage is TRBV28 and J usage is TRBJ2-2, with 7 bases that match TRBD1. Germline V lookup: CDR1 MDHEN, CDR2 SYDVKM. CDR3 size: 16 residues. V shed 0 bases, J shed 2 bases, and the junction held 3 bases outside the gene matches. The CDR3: CASSLWTGTNTGELFF. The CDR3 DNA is TGTGCCAGCAGTTTATGGACAGGGACCAACACCGGGGAGCTGTTTTTT.